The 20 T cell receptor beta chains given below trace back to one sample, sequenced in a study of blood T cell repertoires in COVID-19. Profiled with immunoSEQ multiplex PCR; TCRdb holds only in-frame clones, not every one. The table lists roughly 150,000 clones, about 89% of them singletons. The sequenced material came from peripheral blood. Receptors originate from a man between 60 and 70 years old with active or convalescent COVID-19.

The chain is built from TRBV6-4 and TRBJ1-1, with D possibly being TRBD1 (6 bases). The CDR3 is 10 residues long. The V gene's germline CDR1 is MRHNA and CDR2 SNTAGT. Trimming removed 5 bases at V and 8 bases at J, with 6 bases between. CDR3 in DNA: TGTGCCAGCAGTACAGGGGAAGCTTTCTTT. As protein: CASSTGEAFF.

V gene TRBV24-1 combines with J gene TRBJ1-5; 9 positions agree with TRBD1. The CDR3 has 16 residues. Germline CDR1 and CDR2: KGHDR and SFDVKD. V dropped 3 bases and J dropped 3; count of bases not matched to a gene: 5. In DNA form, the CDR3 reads TGTGCCACCAGTGATCACAGACAGGGGGACAATCAGCCCCAGCATTTT. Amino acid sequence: CATSDHRQGDNQPQHF.

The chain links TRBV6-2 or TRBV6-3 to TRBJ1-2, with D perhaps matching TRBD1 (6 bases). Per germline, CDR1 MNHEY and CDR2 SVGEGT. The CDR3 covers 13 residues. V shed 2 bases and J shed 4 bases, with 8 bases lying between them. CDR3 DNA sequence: TGTGCCAGCAGTTACGGGACAAGCTATGGCTACACCTTC. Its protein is CASSYGTSYGYTF.

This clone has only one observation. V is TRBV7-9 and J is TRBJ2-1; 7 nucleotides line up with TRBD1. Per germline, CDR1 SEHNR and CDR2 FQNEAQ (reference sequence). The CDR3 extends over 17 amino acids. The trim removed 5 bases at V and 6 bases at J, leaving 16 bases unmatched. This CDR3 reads CASSASGTARGLNEQFF. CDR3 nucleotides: TGTGCCAGCAGCGCCTCCGGGACAGCGCGTGGGCTCAATGAGCAGTTCTTC.

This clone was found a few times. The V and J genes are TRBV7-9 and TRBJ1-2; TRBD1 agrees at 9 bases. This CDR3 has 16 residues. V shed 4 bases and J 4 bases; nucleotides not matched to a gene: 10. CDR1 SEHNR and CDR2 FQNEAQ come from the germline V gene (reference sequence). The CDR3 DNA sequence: TGTGCCAGCAGCTCAACGGGACAGGGATGGTCCTATGGCTACACCTTC. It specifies CASSSTGQGWSYGYTF.

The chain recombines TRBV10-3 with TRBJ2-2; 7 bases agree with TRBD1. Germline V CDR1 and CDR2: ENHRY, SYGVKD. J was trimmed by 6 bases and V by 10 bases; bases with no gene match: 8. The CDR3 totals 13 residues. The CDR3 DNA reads TGTGCCAGCTCGGGACAGTTCCCCGGGGAGCTGTTTTTT. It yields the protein CASSGQFPGELFF.

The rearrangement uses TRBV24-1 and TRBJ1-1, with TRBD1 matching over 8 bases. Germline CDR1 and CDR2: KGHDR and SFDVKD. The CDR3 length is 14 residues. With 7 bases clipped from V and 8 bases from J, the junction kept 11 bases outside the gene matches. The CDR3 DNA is TGTGCCACCAGCTGGGACAGGCAAAAAGTGGAAGCTTTCTTT. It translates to CATSWDRQKVEAFF.

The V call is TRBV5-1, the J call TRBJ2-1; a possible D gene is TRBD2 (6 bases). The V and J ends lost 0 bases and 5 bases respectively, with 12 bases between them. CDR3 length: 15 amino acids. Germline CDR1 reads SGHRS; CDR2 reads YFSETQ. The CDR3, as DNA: TGCGCCAGCAGCTTGGGATTAGCGGTCGACAATGAGCAGTTCTTC. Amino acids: CASSLGLAVDNEQFF.

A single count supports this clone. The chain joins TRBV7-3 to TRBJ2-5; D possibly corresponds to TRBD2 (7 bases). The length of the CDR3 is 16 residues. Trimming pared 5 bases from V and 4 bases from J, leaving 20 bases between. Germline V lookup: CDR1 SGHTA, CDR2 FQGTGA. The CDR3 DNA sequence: TGTGCCAGCAGCGAAACCTCCGGGGGGCCATCAGAGACCCAGTACTTC. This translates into CASSETSGGPSETQYF.

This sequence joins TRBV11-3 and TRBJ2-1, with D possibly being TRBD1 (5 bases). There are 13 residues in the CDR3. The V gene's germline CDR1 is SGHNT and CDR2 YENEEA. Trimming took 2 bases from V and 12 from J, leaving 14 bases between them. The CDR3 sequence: CASSLTGWTMQFF. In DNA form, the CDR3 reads TGTGCCAGCAGCTTAACAGGTTGGACAATGCAGTTCTTC.

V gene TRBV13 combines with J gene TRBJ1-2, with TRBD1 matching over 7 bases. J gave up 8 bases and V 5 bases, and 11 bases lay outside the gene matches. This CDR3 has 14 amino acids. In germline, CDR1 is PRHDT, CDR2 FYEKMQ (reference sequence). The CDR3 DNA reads TGTGCCAGCAGCGTCCGGACAGGTTCCTTCGGCTACACCTTC. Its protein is CASSVRTGSFGYTF.

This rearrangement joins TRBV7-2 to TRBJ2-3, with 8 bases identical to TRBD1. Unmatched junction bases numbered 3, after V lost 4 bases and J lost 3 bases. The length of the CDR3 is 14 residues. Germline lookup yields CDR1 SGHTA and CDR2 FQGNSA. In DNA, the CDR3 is TGTGCCAGCAGCTCACACAGGGGGACAGATACGCAGTATTTT. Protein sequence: CASSSHRGTDTQYF.

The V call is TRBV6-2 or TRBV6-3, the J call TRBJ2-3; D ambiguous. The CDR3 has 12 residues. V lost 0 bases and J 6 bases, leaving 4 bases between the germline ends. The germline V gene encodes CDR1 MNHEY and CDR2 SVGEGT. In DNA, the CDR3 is TGTGCCAGCAGTTACTCGAGGGATACGCAGTATTTT. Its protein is CASSYSRDTQYF.

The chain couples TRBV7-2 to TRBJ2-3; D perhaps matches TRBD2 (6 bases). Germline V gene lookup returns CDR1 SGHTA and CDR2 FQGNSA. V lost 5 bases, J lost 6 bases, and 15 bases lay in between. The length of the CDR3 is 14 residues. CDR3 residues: CASSLLGGPDTQYF. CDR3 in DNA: TGTGCCAGCAGCCTTCTGGGAGGACCGGATACGCAGTATTTT.

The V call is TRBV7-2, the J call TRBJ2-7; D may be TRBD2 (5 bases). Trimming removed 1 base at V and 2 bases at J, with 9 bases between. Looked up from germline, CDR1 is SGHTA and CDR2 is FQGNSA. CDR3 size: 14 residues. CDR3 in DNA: TGTGCCAGCAGCTTAGGTCCGGGAACCTACGAGCAGTACTTC. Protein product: CASSLGPGTYEQYF.

CDR3 in amino acids: CASSTSRDNQPQHF. The DNA of the CDR3 is TGTGCCAGCAGCACCTCGCGAGACAATCAGCCCCAGCATTTT. This rearrangement joins TRBV21-1 to TRBJ1-5. TRBV21-1 is listed as a pseudogene. This CDR3 has 14 residues.

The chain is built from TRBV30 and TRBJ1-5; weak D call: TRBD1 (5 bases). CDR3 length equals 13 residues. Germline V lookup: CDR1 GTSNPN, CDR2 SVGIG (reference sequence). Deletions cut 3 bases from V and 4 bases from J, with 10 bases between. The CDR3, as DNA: TGTGCCTGGAGCGACGGGGGGAATCAGCCCCAGCATTTT. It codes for CAWSDGGNQPQHF.

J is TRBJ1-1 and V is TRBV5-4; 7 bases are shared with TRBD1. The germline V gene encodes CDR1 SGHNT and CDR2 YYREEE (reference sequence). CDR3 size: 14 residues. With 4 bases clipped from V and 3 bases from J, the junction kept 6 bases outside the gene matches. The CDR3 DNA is TGTGCCAGCAGCGTTGACAGGGCGGACACTGAAGCTTTCTTT. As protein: CASSVDRADTEAFF.

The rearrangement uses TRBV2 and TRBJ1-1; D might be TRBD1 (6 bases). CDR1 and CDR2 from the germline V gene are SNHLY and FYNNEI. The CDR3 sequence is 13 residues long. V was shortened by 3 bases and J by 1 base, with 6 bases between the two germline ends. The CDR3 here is CASSDRGNTEAFF. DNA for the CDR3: TGTGCCAGCAGTGACAGGGGGAACACTGAAGCTTTCTTT. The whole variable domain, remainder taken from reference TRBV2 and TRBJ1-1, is EPEVTQTPSHQVTQMGQEVILRCVPISNHLYFYWYRQILGQKVEFLVSFYNNEISEKSEIFDDQFSVERPDGSNFTLKIRSTKLEDSAMYFCASSDRGNTEAFFGQGTRLTVV.

CDR3 bases: TGTGCCAGCAGCCCTACAGGGAGCTCCTACGAGCAGTACTTC. Its protein is CASSPTGSSYEQYF. V is TRBV6-2 or TRBV6-3 and J is TRBJ2-7; possibly TRBD1 for D (6 bases). The CDR3 has 14 amino acids. From germline, CDR1 is MNHEY and CDR2 SVGEGT. The ends were cut back, 6 bases at V and 0 bases at J, with 12 bases in the middle.